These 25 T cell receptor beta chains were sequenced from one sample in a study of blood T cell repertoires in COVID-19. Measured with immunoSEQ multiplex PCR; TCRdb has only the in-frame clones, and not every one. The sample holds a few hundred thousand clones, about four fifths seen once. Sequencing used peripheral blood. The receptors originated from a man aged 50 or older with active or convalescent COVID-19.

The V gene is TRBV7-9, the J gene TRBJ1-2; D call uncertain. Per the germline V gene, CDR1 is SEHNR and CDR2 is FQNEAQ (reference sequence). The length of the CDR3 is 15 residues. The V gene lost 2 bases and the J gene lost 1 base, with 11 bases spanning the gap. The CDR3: CASSLSNLHNYGYTF. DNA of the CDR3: TGTGCCAGCAGCTTATCTAACCTTCATAACTATGGCTACACCTTC.

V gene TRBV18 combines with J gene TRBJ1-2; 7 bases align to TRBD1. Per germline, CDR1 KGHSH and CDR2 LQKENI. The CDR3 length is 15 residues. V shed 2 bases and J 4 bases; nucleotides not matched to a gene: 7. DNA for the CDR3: TGTGCCAGCTCACCAGACCGACAGGGCGCCTATGGCTACACCTTC. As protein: CASSPDRQGAYGYTF. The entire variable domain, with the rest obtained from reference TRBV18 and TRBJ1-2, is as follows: NAGVMQNPRHLVRRRGQEARLRCSPMKGHSHVYWYRQLPEEGLKFMVYLQKENIIDESGMPKERFSAEFPKEGPSILRIQQVVRGDSAAYFCASSPDRQGAYGYTFGSGTRLTVV.

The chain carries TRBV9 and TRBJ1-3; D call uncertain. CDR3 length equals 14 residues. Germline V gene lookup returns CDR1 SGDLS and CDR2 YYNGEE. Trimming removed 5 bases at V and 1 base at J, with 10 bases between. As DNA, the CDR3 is TGTGCCAGCAGTTCCAAAATTTCTGGAAACACCATATATTTT. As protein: CASSSKISGNTIYF.

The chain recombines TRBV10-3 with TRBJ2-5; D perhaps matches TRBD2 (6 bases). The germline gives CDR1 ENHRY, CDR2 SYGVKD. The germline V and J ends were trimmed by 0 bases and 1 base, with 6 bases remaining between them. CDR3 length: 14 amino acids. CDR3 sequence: CAISESGGQETQYF. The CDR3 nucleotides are TGTGCCATCAGTGAGTCCGGGGGCCAAGAGACCCAGTACTTC.

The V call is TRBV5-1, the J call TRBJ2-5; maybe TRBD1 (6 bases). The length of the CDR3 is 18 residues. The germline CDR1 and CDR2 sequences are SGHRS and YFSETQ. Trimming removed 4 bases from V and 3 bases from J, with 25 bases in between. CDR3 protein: CASSQTGVDRFGEETQYF. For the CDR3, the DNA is TGCGCCAGCAGCCAAACTGGGGTCGACAGGTTTGGGGAAGAGACCCAGTACTTC.

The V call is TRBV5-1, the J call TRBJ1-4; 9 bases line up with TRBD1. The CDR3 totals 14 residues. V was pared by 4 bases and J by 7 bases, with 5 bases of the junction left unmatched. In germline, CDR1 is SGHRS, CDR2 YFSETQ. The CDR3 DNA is TGCGCCAGCAGCCAACAGGGGGCGGGTGAAAAACTGTTTTTT. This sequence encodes CASSQQGAGEKLFF. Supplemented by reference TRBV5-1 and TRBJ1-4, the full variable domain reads KAGVTQTPRYLIKTRGQQVTLSCSPISGHRSVSWYQQTPGQGLQFLFEYFSETQRNKGNFPGRFSGRQFSNSRSEMNVSTLELGDSALYLCASSQQGAGEKLFFGSGTQLSVL.

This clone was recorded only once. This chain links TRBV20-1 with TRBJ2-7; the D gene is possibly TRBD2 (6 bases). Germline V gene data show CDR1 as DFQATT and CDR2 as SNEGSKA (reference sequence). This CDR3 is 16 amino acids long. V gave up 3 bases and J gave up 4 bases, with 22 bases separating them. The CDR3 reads CSASKVAGSPWYEQYF. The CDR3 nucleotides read TGCAGTGCTAGTAAAGTGGCGGGAAGCCCTTGGTACGAGCAGTACTTC.

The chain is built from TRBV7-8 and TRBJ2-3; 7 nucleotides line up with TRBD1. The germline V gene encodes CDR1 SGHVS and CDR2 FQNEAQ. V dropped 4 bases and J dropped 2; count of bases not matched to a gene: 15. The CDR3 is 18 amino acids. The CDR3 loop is CASSWRDPGQLNTDTQYF. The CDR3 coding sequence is TGTGCCAGCAGCTGGCGCGACCCGGGACAGTTAAACACAGATACGCAGTATTTT.

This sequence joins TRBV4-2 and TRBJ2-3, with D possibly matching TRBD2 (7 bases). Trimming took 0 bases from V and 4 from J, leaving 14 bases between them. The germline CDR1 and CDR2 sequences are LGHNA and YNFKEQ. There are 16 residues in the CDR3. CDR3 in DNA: TGTGCCAGCAGCCAAGACCTTGGGGGGGGCGCAGATACGCAGTATTTT. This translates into CASSQDLGGGADTQYF.

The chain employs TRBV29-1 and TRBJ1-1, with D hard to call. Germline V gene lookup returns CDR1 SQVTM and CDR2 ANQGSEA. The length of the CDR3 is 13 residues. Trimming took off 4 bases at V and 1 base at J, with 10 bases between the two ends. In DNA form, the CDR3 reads TGCAGCGTTGTAGCGTCAGAGAACACTGAAGCTTTCTTT. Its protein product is CSVVASENTEAFF.

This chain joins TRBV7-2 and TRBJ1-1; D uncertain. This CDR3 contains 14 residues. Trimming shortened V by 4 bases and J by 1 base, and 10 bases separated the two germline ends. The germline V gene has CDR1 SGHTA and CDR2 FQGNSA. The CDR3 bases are TGTGCCAGCAGCTACACCAACAAGAACACTGAAGCTTTCTTT. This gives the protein CASSYTNKNTEAFF.

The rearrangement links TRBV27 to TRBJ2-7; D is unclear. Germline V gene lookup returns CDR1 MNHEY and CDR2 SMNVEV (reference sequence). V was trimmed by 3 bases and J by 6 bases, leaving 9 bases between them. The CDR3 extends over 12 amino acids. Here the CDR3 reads CASSFRTGEQYF. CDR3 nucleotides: TGTGCCAGCAGTTTCCGTACGGGCGAGCAGTACTTC.

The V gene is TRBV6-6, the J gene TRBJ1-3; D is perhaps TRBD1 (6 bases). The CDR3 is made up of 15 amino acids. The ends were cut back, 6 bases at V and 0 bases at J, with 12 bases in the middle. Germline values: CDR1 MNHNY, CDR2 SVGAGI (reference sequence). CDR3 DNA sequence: TGTGCCAGCAGATCGGACAGAAACTCTGGAAACACCATATATTTT. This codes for CASRSDRNSGNTIYF.

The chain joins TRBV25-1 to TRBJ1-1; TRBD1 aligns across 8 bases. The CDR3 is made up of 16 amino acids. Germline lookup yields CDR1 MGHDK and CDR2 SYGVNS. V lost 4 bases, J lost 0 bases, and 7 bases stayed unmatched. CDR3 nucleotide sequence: TGTGCCAGCAGTGCCCACAGGGGGAAAGTGAACACTGAAGCTTTCTTT. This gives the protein CASSAHRGKVNTEAFF. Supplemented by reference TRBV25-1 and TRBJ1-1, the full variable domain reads EADIYQTPRYLVIGTGKKITLECSQTMGHDKMYWYQQDPGMELHLIHYSYGVNSTEKGDLSSESTVSRIRTEHFPLTLESARPSHTSQYLCASSAHRGKVNTEAFFGQGTRLTVV.

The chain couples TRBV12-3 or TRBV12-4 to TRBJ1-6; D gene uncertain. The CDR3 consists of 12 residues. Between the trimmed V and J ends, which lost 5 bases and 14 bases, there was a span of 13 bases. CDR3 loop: CASSGIFGSLHF. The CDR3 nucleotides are TGTGCCAGCAGTGGCATCTTCGGGTCCCTCCACTTT.

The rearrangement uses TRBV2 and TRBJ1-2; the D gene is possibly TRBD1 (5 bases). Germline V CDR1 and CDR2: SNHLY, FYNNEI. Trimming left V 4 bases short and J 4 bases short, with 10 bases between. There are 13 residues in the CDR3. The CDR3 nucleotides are TGTGCCAGCAGTGCGGGACTATCCTATGGCTACACCTTC. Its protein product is CASSAGLSYGYTF.

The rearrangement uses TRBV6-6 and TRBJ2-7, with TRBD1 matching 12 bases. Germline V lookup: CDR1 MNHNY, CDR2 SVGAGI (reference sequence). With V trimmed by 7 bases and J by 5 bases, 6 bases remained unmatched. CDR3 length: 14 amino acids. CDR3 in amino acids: CASKSRDRGHEQYF. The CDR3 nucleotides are TGTGCCAGCAAAAGCCGGGACAGGGGGCACGAGCAGTACTTC.

CDR3 protein: CASSPRDGGQPQHF. DNA of the CDR3: TGCGCCAGCAGCCCCAGGGACGGGGGACAGCCCCAGCATTTT. The chain couples TRBV4-1 to TRBJ1-5; D may be TRBD1 (5 bases). The CDR3 is made up of 14 amino acids. V lost 4 bases, J lost 7 bases, and 14 bases lay in between. Germline CDR1 and CDR2: MGHRA and YSYEKL.

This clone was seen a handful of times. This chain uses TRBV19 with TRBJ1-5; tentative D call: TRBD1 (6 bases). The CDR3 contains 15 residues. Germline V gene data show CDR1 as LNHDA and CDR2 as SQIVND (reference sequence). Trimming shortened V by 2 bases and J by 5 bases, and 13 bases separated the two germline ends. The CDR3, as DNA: TGTGCCAGTAGTATAAGGGCAGGGGCGGATCAGCCCCAGCATTTT. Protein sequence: CASSIRAGADQPQHF.

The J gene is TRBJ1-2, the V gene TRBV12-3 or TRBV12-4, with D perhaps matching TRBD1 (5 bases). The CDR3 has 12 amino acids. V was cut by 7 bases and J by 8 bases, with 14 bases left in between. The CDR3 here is CASTLGGIGYTF. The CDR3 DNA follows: TGTGCCAGCACCCTGGGGGGGATAGGCTACACCTTC.

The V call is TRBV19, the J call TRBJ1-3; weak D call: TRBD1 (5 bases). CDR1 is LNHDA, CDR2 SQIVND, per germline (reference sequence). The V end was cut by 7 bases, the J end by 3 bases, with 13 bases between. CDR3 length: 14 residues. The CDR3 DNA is TGTGCCAGTATTGACAGTGCCGATGGAAACACCATATATTTT. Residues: CASIDSADGNTIYF.

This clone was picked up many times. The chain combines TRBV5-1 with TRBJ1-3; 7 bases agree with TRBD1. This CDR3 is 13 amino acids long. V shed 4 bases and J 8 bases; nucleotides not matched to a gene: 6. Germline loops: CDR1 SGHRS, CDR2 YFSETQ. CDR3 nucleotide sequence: TGCGCCAGCAGCCCCGGACAGGTAGACACCATATATTTT. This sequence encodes CASSPGQVDTIYF.

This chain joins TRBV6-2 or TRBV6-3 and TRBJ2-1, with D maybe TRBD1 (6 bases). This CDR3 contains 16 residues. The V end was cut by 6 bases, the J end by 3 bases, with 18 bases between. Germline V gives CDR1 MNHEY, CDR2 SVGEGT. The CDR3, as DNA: TGTGCCAGCAGCCGAGGCCGGACAGAGTACTACAATGAGCAGTTCTTC. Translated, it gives CASSRGRTEYYNEQFF.

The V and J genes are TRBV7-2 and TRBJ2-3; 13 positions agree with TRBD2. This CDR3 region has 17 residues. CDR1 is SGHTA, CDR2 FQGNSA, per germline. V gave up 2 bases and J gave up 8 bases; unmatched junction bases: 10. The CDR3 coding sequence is TGTGCCAGCAGCTTACTGACTAGCGGGAGGATCACTCTTACGCAGTATTTT. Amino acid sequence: CASSLLTSGRITLTQYF.

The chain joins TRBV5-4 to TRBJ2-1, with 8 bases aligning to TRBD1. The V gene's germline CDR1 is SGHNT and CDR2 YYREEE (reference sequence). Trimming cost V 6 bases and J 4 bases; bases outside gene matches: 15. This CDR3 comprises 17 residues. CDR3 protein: CASMAQGAPGRYNEQFF. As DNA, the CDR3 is TGTGCCAGCATGGCTCAGGGGGCCCCCGGTCGGTACAATGAGCAGTTCTTC.